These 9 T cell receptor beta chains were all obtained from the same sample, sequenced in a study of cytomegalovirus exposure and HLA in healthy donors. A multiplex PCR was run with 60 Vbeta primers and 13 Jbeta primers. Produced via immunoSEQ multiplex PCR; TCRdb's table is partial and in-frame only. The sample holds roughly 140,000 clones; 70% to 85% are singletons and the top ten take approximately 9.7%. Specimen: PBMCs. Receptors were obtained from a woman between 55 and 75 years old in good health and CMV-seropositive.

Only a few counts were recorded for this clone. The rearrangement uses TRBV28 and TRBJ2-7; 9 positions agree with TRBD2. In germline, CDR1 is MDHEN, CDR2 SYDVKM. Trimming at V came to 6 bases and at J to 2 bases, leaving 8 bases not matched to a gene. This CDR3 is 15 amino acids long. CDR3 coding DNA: TGTGCCAGCAGCACTATATTAGCGGGGGCCTACGAGCAGTACTTC. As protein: CASSTILAGAYEQYF. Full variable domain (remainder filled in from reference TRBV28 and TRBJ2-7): DVKVTQSSRYLVKRTGEKVFLECVQDMDHENMFWYRQDPGLGLRLIYFSYDVKMKEKGDIPEGYSVSREKKERFSLILESASTNQTSMYLCASSTILAGAYEQYFGPGTRLTVT.

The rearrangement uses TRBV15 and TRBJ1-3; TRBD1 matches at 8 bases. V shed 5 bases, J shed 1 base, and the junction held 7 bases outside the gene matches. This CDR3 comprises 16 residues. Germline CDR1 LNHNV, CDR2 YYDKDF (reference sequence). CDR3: CATSGTDRGSGNTIYF. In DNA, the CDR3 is TGTGCCACCAGCGGTACTGACAGGGGATCTGGAAACACCATATATTTT.

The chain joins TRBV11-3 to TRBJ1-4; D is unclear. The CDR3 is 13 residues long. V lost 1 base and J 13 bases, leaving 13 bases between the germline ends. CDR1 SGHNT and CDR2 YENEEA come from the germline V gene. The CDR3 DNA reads TGTGCCAGCAGCTTAGGCGGGGTGGCCGGACTGTTTTTT. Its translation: CASSLGGVAGLFF. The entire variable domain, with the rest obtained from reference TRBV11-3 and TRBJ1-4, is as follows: EAGVVQSPRYKIIEKKQPVAFWCNPISGHNTLYWYLQNLGQGPELLIRYENEEAVDDSQLPKDRFSAERLKGVDSTLKIQPAELGDSAVYLCASSLGGVAGLFFGSGTQLSVL.

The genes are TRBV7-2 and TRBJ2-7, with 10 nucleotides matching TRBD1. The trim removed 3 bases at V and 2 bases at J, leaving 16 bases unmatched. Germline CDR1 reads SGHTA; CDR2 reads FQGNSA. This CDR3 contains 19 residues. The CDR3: CASSLRGTGASSVPYEQYF. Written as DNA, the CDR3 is TGTGCCAGCAGCTTGCGCGGGACAGGGGCGTCTAGCGTTCCCTACGAGCAGTACTTC.

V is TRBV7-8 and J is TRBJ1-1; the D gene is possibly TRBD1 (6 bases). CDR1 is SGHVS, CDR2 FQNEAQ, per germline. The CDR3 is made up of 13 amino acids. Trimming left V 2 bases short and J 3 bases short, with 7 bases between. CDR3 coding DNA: TGTGCCAGCAGCTTACAGGGGTACACTGAAGCTTTCTTT. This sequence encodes CASSLQGYTEAFF.

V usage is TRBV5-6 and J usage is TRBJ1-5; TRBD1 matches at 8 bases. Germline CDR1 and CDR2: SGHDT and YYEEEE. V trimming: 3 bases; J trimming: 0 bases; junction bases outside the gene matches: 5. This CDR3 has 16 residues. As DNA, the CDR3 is TGTGCCAGCAGCTACAGGACAGGGTTTAGCAATCAGCCCCAGCATTTT. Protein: CASSYRTGFSNQPQHF.

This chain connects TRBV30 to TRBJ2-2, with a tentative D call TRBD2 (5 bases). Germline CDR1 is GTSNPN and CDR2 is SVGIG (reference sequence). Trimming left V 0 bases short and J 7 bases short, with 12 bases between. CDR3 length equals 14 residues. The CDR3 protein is CAWSVQRRSGELFF. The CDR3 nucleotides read TGTGCCTGGAGTGTACAGCGGCGGAGCGGGGAGCTGTTTTTT. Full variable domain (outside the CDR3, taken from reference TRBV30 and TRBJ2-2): SQTIHQWPATLVQPVGSPLSLECTVEGTSNPNLYWYRQAAGRGLQLLFYSVGIGQISSEVPQNLSASRPQDRQFILSSKKLLLSDSGFYLCAWSVQRRSGELFFGEGSRLTVL.

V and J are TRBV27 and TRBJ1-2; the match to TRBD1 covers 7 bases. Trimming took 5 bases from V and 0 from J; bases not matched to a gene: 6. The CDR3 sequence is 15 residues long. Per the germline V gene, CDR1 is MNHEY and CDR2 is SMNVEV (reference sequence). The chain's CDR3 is CASSPGTAANYGYTF. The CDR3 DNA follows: TGTGCCAGCAGTCCGGGGACAGCTGCTAACTATGGCTACACCTTC.

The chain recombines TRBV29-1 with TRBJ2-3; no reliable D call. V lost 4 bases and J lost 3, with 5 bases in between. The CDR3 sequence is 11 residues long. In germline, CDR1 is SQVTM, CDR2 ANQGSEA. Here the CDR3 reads CSVALTDTQYF. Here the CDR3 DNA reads TGCAGCGTTGCCCTTACAGATACGCAGTATTTT.